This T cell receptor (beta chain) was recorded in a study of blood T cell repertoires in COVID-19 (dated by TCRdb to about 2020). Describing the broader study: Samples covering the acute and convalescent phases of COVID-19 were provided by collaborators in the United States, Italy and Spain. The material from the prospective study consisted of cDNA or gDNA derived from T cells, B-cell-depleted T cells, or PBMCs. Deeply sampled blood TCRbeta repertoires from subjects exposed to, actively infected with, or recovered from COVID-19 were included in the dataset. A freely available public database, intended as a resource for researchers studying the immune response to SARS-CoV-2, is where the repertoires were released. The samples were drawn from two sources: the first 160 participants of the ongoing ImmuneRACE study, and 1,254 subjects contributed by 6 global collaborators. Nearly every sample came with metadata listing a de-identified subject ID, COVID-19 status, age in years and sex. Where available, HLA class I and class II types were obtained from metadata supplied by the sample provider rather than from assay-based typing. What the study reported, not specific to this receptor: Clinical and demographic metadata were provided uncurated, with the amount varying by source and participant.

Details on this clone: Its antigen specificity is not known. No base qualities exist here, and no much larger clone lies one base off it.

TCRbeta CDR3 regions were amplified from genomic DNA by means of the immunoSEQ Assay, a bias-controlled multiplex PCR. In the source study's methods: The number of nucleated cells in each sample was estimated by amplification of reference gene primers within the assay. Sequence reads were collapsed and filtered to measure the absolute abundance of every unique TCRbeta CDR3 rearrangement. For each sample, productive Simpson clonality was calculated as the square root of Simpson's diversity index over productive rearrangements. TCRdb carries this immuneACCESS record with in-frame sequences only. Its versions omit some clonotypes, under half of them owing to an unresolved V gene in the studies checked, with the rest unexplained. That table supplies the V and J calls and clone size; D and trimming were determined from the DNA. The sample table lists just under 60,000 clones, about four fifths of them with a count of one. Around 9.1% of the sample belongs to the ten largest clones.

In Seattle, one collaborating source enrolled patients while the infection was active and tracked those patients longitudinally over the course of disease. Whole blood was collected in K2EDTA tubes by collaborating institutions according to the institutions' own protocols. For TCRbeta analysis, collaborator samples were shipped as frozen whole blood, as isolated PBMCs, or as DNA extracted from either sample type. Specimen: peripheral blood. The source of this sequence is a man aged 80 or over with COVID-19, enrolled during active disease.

The CDR3 here reads CASSELLAEAFF. The DNA sequence reads TGCGCCAGCAGTGAGTTACTTGCTGAAGCTTTCTTT. This chain joins TRBV10-2 to TRBJ1-1, with the identity of the D gene unclear. The trim is 1 base for V and 6 bases for J, with a gap of 6 bases between the germline ends. The CDR3 numbers 12 residues from cysteine through phenylalanine. Only the CDR3 part of the read is kept: 36 bases, read in frame from the first base. From a lookup of the germline V gene, CDR1 and CDR2 are WSHSY and SAAADI.